The 14 T cell receptor beta chains below all came from one sample that was sequenced in a study of blood T cell repertoires in COVID-19. Clones were sequenced by immunoSEQ multiplex PCR, and TCRdb holds only the in-frame ones, with some missing. In the table there are 250,000 to 400,000 clones, roughly 90% of which are singletons. The sequenced sample consisted of peripheral blood. Receptor source: a woman aged 25-40 years with COVID-19, enrolled during active disease.

The chain has TRBV25-1 and TRBJ2-5; D ambiguous. The germline gives CDR1 MGHDK, CDR2 SYGVNS. The CDR3 sequence is 14 residues long. V lost 3 bases and J lost 5, with 13 bases in between. The CDR3 loop reads CASSELTSSETQYF. Written as DNA, the CDR3 is TGTGCCAGCAGTGAGTTGACAAGTTCCGAGACCCAGTACTTC.

V usage is TRBV4-2 and J usage is TRBJ2-7; TRBD1 aligns across 7 bases. The CDR3 extends over 15 amino acids. After removal of 3 bases from V and 2 bases from J, the junction contained 7 bases not matched to a gene. Germline values: CDR1 LGHNA, CDR2 YNFKEQ. The CDR3 coding sequence is TGTGCCAGCAGCCAGGACTCGGGACAGACCTACGAGCAGTACTTC. The encoded protein is CASSQDSGQTYEQYF.

J is TRBJ1-1 and V is TRBV7-6; 9 bases line up with TRBD1. J was trimmed by 5 bases and V by 2 bases; bases with no gene match: 6. Germline V gives CDR1 SGHVS, CDR2 FNYEAQ. The CDR3 spans 15 residues. CDR3 DNA: TGTGCCAGCAGCTTATCCGAGACAGGGGGGACTGAAGCTTTCTTT. It yields the protein CASSLSETGGTEAFF.

The J gene is TRBJ1-3, the V gene TRBV19, with D perhaps TRBD1 (5 bases). Trimming left V 5 bases short and J 3 bases short, with 20 bases between. Germline-derived CDR1 and CDR2 are LNHDA and SQIVND (reference sequence). CDR3 length: 17 amino acids. This CDR3 reads CASSPPTGVWFGNTIYF. The CDR3 nucleotides are TGTGCCAGTAGTCCCCCGACGGGGGTATGGTTTGGAAACACCATATATTTT.

The chain uses TRBV30 and TRBJ1-5, with D possibly being TRBD1 (6 bases). Trimming cost V 2 bases and J 2 bases, with 16 bases left between them. The CDR3 extends over 16 amino acids. CDR1 and CDR2 from the germline V gene are GTSNPN and SVGIG (reference sequence). The CDR3 sequence is CAWSLAGASGNQPQHF. The CDR3 DNA sequence: TGTGCCTGGAGTCTAGCGGGGGCTTCGGGCAATCAGCCCCAGCATTTT.

V and J are TRBV28 and TRBJ1-2, with D possibly TRBD1 on 6 matching bases. V lost 4 bases and J lost 7, with 10 bases in between. Germline lookup yields CDR1 MDHEN and CDR2 SYDVKM. CDR3 size: 12 residues. The CDR3 loop reads CASSSRDTGYTF. The CDR3 nucleotides are TGTGCCAGCAGTTCCCGGGACACTGGCTACACCTTC.

The chain employs TRBV11-3 and TRBJ2-1, with D possibly TRBD1 on 6 matching bases. Trimming shortened V by 1 base and J by 4 bases, and 14 bases separated the two germline ends. The CDR3 runs 16 residues. Germline lookup yields CDR1 SGHNT and CDR2 YENEEA. The CDR3 reads CASSLGGPGQYNEQFF. The CDR3 DNA reads TGTGCCAGCAGCTTAGGGGGGCCGGGACAATACAATGAGCAGTTCTTC.

This rearrangement joins TRBV30 to TRBJ2-1; the match to TRBD1 covers 7 bases. The CDR3 length is 13 residues. Germline CDR1 and CDR2: GTSNPN and SVGIG (reference sequence). With V trimmed by 3 bases and J by 4 bases, 3 bases remained unmatched. CDR3 residues: CAWSRDRYNEQFF. The CDR3 coding sequence is TGTGCCTGGAGCAGGGACAGATACAATGAGCAGTTCTTC.

This sequence joins TRBV27 and TRBJ2-5; TRBD1 aligns across 7 bases. Germline assignment: CDR1 MNHEY and CDR2 SMNVEV (reference sequence). CDR3 length: 13 amino acids. Trimming removed 5 bases from V and 4 bases from J; junction bases left unmatched: 4. As DNA, the CDR3 is TGTGCCAGCAGTACAAGGACAGGAGAGACCCAGTACTTC. It yields the protein CASSTRTGETQYF.

This clone was seen only once. As DNA, the CDR3 is TGTGCCAGCAGCCCAGGGGGCTGGGGCCAAGAGACCCAGTACTTC. Its protein product is CASSPGGWGQETQYF. The genes are TRBV5-4 and TRBJ2-5; 8 nucleotides align to TRBD1. The germline CDR1 and CDR2 sequences are SGHNT and YYREEE (reference sequence). The ends lost 4 bases at V and 1 base at J; junction bases unmatched: 6. The CDR3 has 15 residues. Drawing the rest from reference TRBV5-4 and TRBJ2-5, the complete variable domain is ETGVTQSPTHLIKTRGQQVTLRCSSQSGHNTVSWYQQALGQGPQFIFQYYREEENGRGNFPPRFSGLQFPNYSSELNVNALELDDSALYLCASSPGGWGQETQYFGPGTRLLVL.

V gene TRBV18 combines with J gene TRBJ2-7; D is perhaps TRBD2 (5 bases). The CDR3 is 15 residues long. CDR1 is KGHSH, CDR2 LQKENI, per germline. V was cut by 6 bases and J by 2 bases, with 17 bases left in between. CDR3: CASSPGTGSPYEQYF. Written as DNA, the CDR3 is TGTGCCAGCTCCCCGGGTACGGGATCGCCCTACGAGCAGTACTTC.

The CDR3: CATENSYGYTF. CDR3 DNA: TGCGCCACAGAGAACAGCTATGGCTACACCTTC. The chain joins TRBV10-2 to TRBJ1-2; no definite D call. CDR3 length equals 11 residues. Trimming shortened V by 10 bases and J by 4 bases, and 10 bases separated the two germline ends. The germline CDR1 and CDR2 sequences are WSHSY and SAAADI.

CDR3 sequence: CASSPLGGYSNQPQHF. CDR3 bases: TGTGCCAGCAGTCCCCTGGGGGGGTATAGCAATCAGCCCCAGCATTTT. This sequence joins TRBV28 and TRBJ1-5; D may be TRBD1 (5 bases). The germline V gene has CDR1 MDHEN and CDR2 SYDVKM. Trimming removed 5 bases from V and 0 bases from J, with 14 bases in between. This CDR3 is 16 amino acids long.

This chain joins TRBV5-4 and TRBJ2-3; 12 nucleotides align to TRBD2. The V segment lost 0 bases and the J segment 4 bases; nucleotides outside the gene matches: 3. Per germline, CDR1 SGHNT and CDR2 YYREEE (reference sequence). This CDR3 is 16 amino acids long. CDR3 sequence: CASSLGLAGVADTQYF. As DNA, the CDR3 is TGTGCCAGCAGCTTGGGACTAGCGGGAGTAGCAGATACGCAGTATTTT. The full variable domain, in which reference TRBV5-4 and TRBJ2-3 provide the parts outside the CDR3, is ETGVTQSPTHLIKTRGQQVTLRCSSQSGHNTVSWYQQALGQGPQFIFQYYREEENGRGNFPPRFSGLQFPNYSSELNVNALELDDSALYLCASSLGLAGVADTQYFGPGTRLTVL.